One sample yielded the 31 T cell receptor beta chains listed below, sequenced in a study of blood T cells in healthy people across ages. A second roughly 6 to 12 cycle PCR used barcoded and J-beta primers. MiXCR, run by TCRdb on the 5' RACE reads, gives a single entry per CDR3 protein. Here the sample spans 600,000 to 1,000,000 distinct CDR3 sequences, around 25% being singletons. The same sample was also used in a study of T cells of mothers and their children.

The sample taken for sequencing was blood. These receptors were collected from a boy aged 5 to 17 in good health.

The J gene is TRBJ2-1, the V gene TRBV20-1; D may be TRBD1 (7 bases). CDR1 is DFQATT, CDR2 SNEGSKA, per germline (reference sequence). The CDR3 runs 15 residues. V was shortened by 7 bases and J by 0 bases, with 16 bases between the two germline ends. This chain's CDR3 is CSVQGGRGSYNEQFF. The CDR3, as DNA: TGCAGTGTTCAGGGGGGACGGGGCTCCTACAATGAGCAGTTCTTC.

This clonotype came up a few times. V gene TRBV19 combines with J gene TRBJ2-5; no clear D. The J call may be in error: the DNA end matches TRBJ2-1 better. The CDR3 covers 13 residues. Germline V gives CDR1 LNHDA, CDR2 SQIVND (reference sequence). As DNA, the CDR3 is TGTGCCAGTAGTATATCGGAATACAATGAGCAGTTCTTC. Translated: CASSISEYNEQFF.

This clonotype has just a few counts. The chain combines TRBV25-1 with TRBJ1-1; D is unclear. Germline CDR1 is MGHDK and CDR2 is SYGVNS. Between the trimmed V and J ends, which lost 5 bases and 12 bases, there was a span of 10 bases. The CDR3 spans 10 residues. CDR3 in amino acids: CASSTTNPFF. CDR3 coding DNA: TGTGCCAGCAGTACAACAAACCCTTTCTTT.

There are a few counts of this clonotype. The J gene is TRBJ1-1, the V gene TRBV20-1; 7 nucleotides match TRBD1. Germline loops: CDR1 DFQATT, CDR2 SNEGSKA (reference sequence). Unmatched junction bases numbered 8, after V lost 3 bases and J lost 1 base. The CDR3 is 15 amino acids. DNA for the CDR3: TGCAGTGCTAGTTTATTCGGACAGGAGAACACTGAAGCTTTCTTT. Its protein is CSASLFGQENTEAFF.

This chain links TRBV12-3 or TRBV12-4 with TRBJ2-1, with 7 bases lining up with TRBD2. V lost 3 bases and J lost 1; bases outside the gene matches: 6. The CDR3 runs 16 residues. CDR3 protein: CASSFGASGSYNEQFF. The CDR3 DNA is TGTGCCAGCAGTTTCGGAGCTAGCGGTTCCTACAATGAGCAGTTCTTC.

The chain employs TRBV5-4 and TRBJ2-7; D may be TRBD1 or TRBD2 (5 bases each). Trimming cost V 0 bases and J 2 bases, with 9 bases left between them. Germline V gene lookup returns CDR1 SGHNT and CDR2 YYREEE (reference sequence). CDR3 length: 14 residues. The CDR3 sequence is CASSLDGTTYEQYF. DNA for the CDR3: TGTGCCAGCAGCTTGGACGGGACCACCTACGAGCAGTACTTC.

The rearrangement uses TRBV7-2 and TRBJ2-3, with 8 bases aligning to TRBD1. V lost 2 bases, J lost 5 bases, and 3 bases stayed unmatched. The CDR3 spans 14 residues. The germline gives CDR1 SGHTA, CDR2 FQGNSA. The DNA for the CDR3 is TGTGCCAGCAGCTTACAGGGGGCGGGAGATACGCAGTATTTT. Protein sequence: CASSLQGAGDTQYF.

The rearrangement joins TRBV28 to TRBJ2-5; TRBD2 aligns across 13 bases. The V gene's germline CDR1 is MDHEN and CDR2 SYDVKM. The CDR3 extends over 18 amino acids. The V and J ends lost 4 bases and 1 base, in that order; junction bases with no gene match: 9. In DNA, the CDR3 is TGTGCCAGCAGTTCCCCAGGACTAGCGGGAGTGGGCCAAGAGACCCAGTACTTC. Its translation: CASSSPGLAGVGQETQYF.

The chain carries TRBV27 and TRBJ2-5, with TRBD1 matching over 9 bases. The end of the DNA aligns better with TRBJ2-7, so the J call may be wrong. The CDR3 loop spans 15 amino acids. CDR1 is MNHEY, CDR2 SMNVEV, per germline (reference sequence). This chain's CDR3 is CASSSGTGIGGEQYF. The CDR3, as DNA: TGTGCCAGCAGTTCCGGGACAGGGATCGGTGGCGAGCAGTACTTC.

Written as DNA, the CDR3 is TGCAGCGCCATGGGGGGACAGGGGTACGAGCAGTACTTC. This codes for CSAMGGQGYEQYF. The chain links TRBV29-1 to TRBJ2-7; TRBD1 aligns across 10 bases. Germline CDR1 SQVTM, CDR2 ANQGSEA. This CDR3 comprises 13 residues. V gave up 7 bases and J gave up 4 bases; unmatched junction bases: 7.

The sample holds a few counts of this clonotype. This sequence joins TRBV14 and TRBJ2-5; tentatively, D is TRBD2 (6 bases). Germline V lookup: CDR1 SGHDN, CDR2 FVKESK. The CDR3 is made up of 16 amino acids. V was pared by 1 base and J by 3 bases, with 15 bases between. The CDR3, as DNA: TGTGCCAGCAGCCAAGGGGGATCGTGGGAGGAAGAGACCCAGTACTTC. As protein: CASSQGGSWEEETQYF.

This clonotype was seen only a few times. V usage is TRBV29-1 and J usage is TRBJ2-1; D gene ambiguous. V lost 6 bases, J lost 4 bases, and 10 bases lay in between. The germline V gene encodes CDR1 SQVTM and CDR2 ANQGSEA. CDR3 length: 12 amino acids. The chain's CDR3 is CSVRTDYNEQFF. CDR3 sequence (DNA): TGCAGCGTGAGAACAGATTACAATGAGCAGTTCTTC.

This clonotype occurred a few times. V is TRBV27 and J is TRBJ1-2, with D perhaps matching TRBD1 (5 bases). Between the trimmed V and J ends, which lost 0 bases and 2 bases, there was a span of 10 bases. The CDR3 has 15 residues. CDR1 and CDR2 (germline): MNHEY, SMNVEV (reference sequence). CDR3 sequence reads: CASSLSRGINYGYTF. Written as DNA, the CDR3 is TGTGCCAGCAGTTTATCTCGGGGGATCAACTATGGCTACACCTTC.

This chain connects TRBV6-5 to TRBJ1-1; D remains unclear. The CDR3 runs 13 residues. The V gene lost 7 bases and the J gene lost 3 bases, with 12 bases spanning the gap. The V gene's germline CDR1 is MNHEY and CDR2 SVGAGI. In DNA form, the CDR3 reads TGTGCCAGCACCTCACTCGGGGACACTGAAGCTTTCTTT. Protein product: CASTSLGDTEAFF.

The chain has TRBV4-3 and TRBJ2-1; 15 bases agree with TRBD2. CDR1 and CDR2 from the germline V gene are LGHNA and YSLEER. The CDR3 has 18 amino acids. The ends lost 2 bases at V and 6 bases at J; junction bases unmatched: 8. In DNA form, the CDR3 reads TGCGCCAGCAGCCAATTTAGGACTAGCGGGGGGGCCGGCAATGAGCAGTTCTTC. Its protein is CASSQFRTSGGAGNEQFF.

The chain joins TRBV7-2 to TRBJ2-7; TRBD2 agrees at 9 bases. Matching the DNA end better, TRBJ2-5 makes the J call doubtful. This CDR3 region has 15 residues. CDR1 is SGHTA, CDR2 FQGNSA, per germline. The CDR3 is CASSAIAGEGETQYF. CDR3 DNA: TGTGCCAGCAGCGCCATAGCGGGAGAAGGAGAGACCCAGTACTTC.

In its sample, this clonotype was seen a few times. This rearrangement joins TRBV15 to TRBJ1-5; 8 nucleotides align to TRBD1. The CDR3 is 20 residues long. V shed 0 bases and J 2 bases; nucleotides not matched to a gene: 15. Germline CDR1 is LNHNV and CDR2 is YYDKDF (reference sequence). The CDR3 region is CATSRDYQGALNYGNQPQHF. The DNA of the CDR3 is TGTGCCACCAGCAGAGATTATCAGGGGGCGCTTAATTACGGCAATCAGCCCCAGCATTTT.

As for this clonotype: Because the CDR3 is missing its conserved closing phenylalanine or tryptophan, this is likely a read error. The V call is TRBV7-2, the J call TRBJ1-1; possibly TRBD1 for D (6 bases). Trimming removed 5 bases at V and 2 bases at J, with 15 bases between. CDR3 size: 15 residues. Germline V gene lookup returns CDR1 SGHTA and CDR2 FQGNSA. The CDR3 here is CASSRAGEINTEAFL. In DNA, the CDR3 is TGTGCCAGCAGCCGGGCAGGGGAGATAAACACTGAAGCTTTCCTT.

This chain connects TRBV20-1 to TRBJ2-1; 10 bases fit TRBD2. V lost 4 bases and J lost 9; bases outside the gene matches: 12. The CDR3 covers 15 residues. Germline V lookup: CDR1 DFQATT, CDR2 SNEGSKA (reference sequence). In DNA form, the CDR3 reads TGCAGTGCTATAAGTCTAGCGGGAGCTTTGGGTGAGCAGTTCTTC. This sequence encodes CSAISLAGALGEQFF.

This chain uses TRBV5-4 with TRBJ2-1; 9 bases agree with TRBD2. This CDR3 contains 15 residues. The germline V gene encodes CDR1 SGHNT and CDR2 YYREEE (reference sequence). J lost 7 bases, V lost 2 bases, and 7 bases had no gene match. The CDR3: CASSFVAGGPNEQFF. The CDR3 DNA is TGTGCCAGCAGCTTTGTTGCGGGAGGGCCTAATGAGCAGTTCTTC.

This sequence joins TRBV28 and TRBJ2-7, with D perhaps matching TRBD2 (5 bases). Germline CDR1 and CDR2: MDHEN and SYDVKM. The CDR3 has 12 residues. V lost 7 bases to trimming and J lost 6 bases, with 13 bases between them. CDR3 sequence: CASTTPGFEQYF. The CDR3 DNA is TGTGCCAGCACCACTCCGGGGTTCGAGCAGTACTTC.

The chain joins TRBV6-2 or TRBV6-3 to TRBJ1-5; the match to TRBD1 covers 8 bases. Germline-derived CDR1 and CDR2 are MNHEY and SVGEGT. The CDR3 extends over 15 amino acids. The ends lost 7 bases at V and 2 bases at J; junction bases unmatched: 7. The CDR3 nucleotides are TGTGCCAGCATATCAGGGGGCGCGGGCAATCAGCCCCAGCATTTT. Translating it yields CASISGGAGNQPQHF.

The rearrangement links TRBV20-1 to TRBJ2-7, with TRBD2 matching 11 bases. There are 18 residues in the CDR3. Unmatched junction bases numbered 14, after V lost 3 bases and J lost 1 base. Germline CDR1 reads DFQATT; CDR2 reads SNEGSKA (reference sequence). The CDR3 DNA reads TGCAGTGCTAGGATTTCCCTAGCGGGGGGTGGGAGGTCCTACGAGCAGTACTTC. This encodes CSARISLAGGGRSYEQYF.

About this clonotype itself: An end of the junction does not agree with germline; a read error may underlie this. This chain's CDR3 is CASNLWVGSGLLETQYF. The CDR3 DNA reads as TGTGCCAGCAATTTATGGGTGGGAAGCGGGTTGTTGGAGACCCAGTACTTC. The chain joins TRBV28 to TRBJ2-5; TRBD2 is a possible D gene (6 bases). Germline V gene lookup returns CDR1 MDHEN and CDR2 SYDVKM. The CDR3 has 17 amino acids. The full variable domain, in which reference TRBV28 and TRBJ2-5 provide the parts outside the CDR3, is DVKVTQSSRYLVKRTGEKVFLECVQDMDHENMFWYRQDPGLGLRLIYFSYDVKMKEKGDIPEGYSVSREKKERFSLILESASTNQTSMYLCASNLWVGSGLLETQYFGPGTRLLVL.

This clonotype was seen more than once but under ten times. V gene TRBV2 combines with J gene TRBJ2-2, with D possibly matching TRBD1 (6 bases). The CDR3 sequence is 15 residues long. Trimming left V 4 bases short and J 1 base short, with 10 bases between. CDR1 SNHLY and CDR2 FYNNEI come from the germline V gene. The CDR3 DNA follows: TGTGCCAGCAGTGGGACAGTCGTGAACACCGGGGAGCTGTTTTTT. This sequence encodes CASSGTVVNTGELFF.

The rearrangement links TRBV3-1 to TRBJ1-5; TRBD1 aligns across 9 bases. The germline V gene encodes CDR1 LGHDT and CDR2 YNNKEL (reference sequence). The CDR3 is 15 residues long. V dropped 4 bases and J dropped 3; count of bases not matched to a gene: 4. The DNA of the CDR3 is TGTGCCAGCAGCCCGGACAGGGGAACCAATCAGCCCCAGCATTTT. Translated, it gives CASSPDRGTNQPQHF. The full variable domain, with the rest looked up from reference TRBV3-1 and TRBJ1-5, is DTAVSQTPKYLVTQMGNDKSIKCEQNLGHDTMYWYKQDSKKFLKIMFSYNNKELIINETVPNRFSPKSPDKAHLNLHINSLELGDSAVYFCASSPDRGTNQPQHFGDGTRLSIL.

This clonotype occurred a few times. The chain links TRBV20-1 to TRBJ2-1; 8 bases fit TRBD1. Germline lookup yields CDR1 DFQATT and CDR2 SNEGSKA (reference sequence). This CDR3 region has 15 residues. With V trimmed by 3 bases and J by 2 bases, 6 bases remained unmatched. The chain's CDR3 is CSARTGESPYNEQFF. CDR3 DNA sequence: TGCAGTGCTAGGACAGGGGAATCCCCCTACAATGAGCAGTTCTTC.

This clonotype has just a few counts. The chain is built from TRBV27 and TRBJ1-2; tentatively, D is TRBD1 (5 bases). Looked up from germline, CDR1 is MNHEY and CDR2 is SMNVEV (reference sequence). V lost 3 bases, J lost 4 bases, and 9 bases lay in between. The CDR3 runs to 13 residues. The CDR3 sequence: CASSFGRAYGYTF. CDR3 DNA: TGTGCCAGCAGTTTTGGCAGGGCCTATGGCTACACCTTC.

The chain joins TRBV7-9 to TRBJ2-2; D is perhaps TRBD1 or TRBD2 (5 bases each). V shed 10 bases and J shed 1 base, with 13 bases lying between them. The germline V gene encodes CDR1 SEHNR and CDR2 FQNEAQ (reference sequence). CDR3 size: 14 residues. The CDR3 loop reads CANTGPLNTGELFF. CDR3 nucleotides: TGTGCCAACACGGGACCTCTGAACACCGGGGAGCTGTTTTTT.

The chain has TRBV10-3 and TRBJ2-1; D remains ambiguous. The ends were cut back, 0 bases at V and 6 bases at J, with 9 bases in the middle. The germline gives CDR1 ENHRY, CDR2 SYGVKD. The CDR3 contains 14 residues. CDR3 sequence (DNA): TGTGCCATCAGTGAGTCGTGGTCGTCCAATGAGCAGTTCTTC. This encodes CAISESWSSNEQFF.

The chain links TRBV28 to TRBJ1-2; 10 nucleotides agree with TRBD1. The germline V gene encodes CDR1 MDHEN and CDR2 SYDVKM. The CDR3 runs 14 residues. The J segment lost 8 bases and the V segment lost 6 bases, leaving 9 bases of the junction unmatched. CDR3 in amino acids: CASRDPGTGVGYTF. CDR3 nucleotide sequence: TGTGCCAGCAGGGACCCCGGGACAGGGGTAGGCTACACCTTC.